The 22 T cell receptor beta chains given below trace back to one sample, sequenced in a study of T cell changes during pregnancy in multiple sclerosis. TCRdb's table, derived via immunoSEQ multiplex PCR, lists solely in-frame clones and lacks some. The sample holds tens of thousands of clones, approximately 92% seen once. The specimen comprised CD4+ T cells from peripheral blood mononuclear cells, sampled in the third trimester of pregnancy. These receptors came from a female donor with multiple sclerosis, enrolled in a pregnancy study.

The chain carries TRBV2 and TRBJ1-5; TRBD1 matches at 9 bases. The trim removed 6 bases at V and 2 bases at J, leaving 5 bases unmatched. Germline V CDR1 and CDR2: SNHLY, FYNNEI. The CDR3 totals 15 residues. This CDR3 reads CASRGDRDRNQPQHF. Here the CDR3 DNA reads TGTGCCAGCAGGGGGGACAGGGACCGCAATCAGCCCCAGCATTTT.

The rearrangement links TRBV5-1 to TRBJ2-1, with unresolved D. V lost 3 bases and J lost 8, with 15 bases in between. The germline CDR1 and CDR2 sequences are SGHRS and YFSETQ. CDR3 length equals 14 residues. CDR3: CASSSKPNRDEQFF. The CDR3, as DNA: TGCGCCAGCAGCTCTAAACCAAACCGGGATGAGCAGTTCTTC. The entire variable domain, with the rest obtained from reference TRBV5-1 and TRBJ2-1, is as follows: KAGVTQTPRYLIKTRGQQVTLSCSPISGHRSVSWYQQTPGQGLQFLFEYFSETQRNKGNFPGRFSGRQFSNSRSEMNVSTLELGDSALYLCASSSKPNRDEQFFGPGTRLTVL.

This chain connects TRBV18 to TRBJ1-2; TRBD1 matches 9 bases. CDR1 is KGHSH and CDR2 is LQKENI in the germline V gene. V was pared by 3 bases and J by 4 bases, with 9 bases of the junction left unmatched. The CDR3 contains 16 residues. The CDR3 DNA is TGTGCCAGCTCACCGAACAGACAGGGGGGAAGCTATGGCTACACCTTC. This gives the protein CASSPNRQGGSYGYTF.

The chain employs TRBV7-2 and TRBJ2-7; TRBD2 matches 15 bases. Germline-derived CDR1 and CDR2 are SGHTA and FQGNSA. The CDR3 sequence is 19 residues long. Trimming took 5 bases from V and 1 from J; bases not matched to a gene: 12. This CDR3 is CASSQSGLAGGPVSYEQYF. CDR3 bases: TGTGCCAGCAGCCAGAGCGGACTAGCGGGAGGGCCGGTATCCTACGAGCAGTACTTC.

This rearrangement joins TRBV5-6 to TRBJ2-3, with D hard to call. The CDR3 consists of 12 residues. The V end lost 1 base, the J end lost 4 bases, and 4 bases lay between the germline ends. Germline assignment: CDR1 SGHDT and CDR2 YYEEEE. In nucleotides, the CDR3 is TGTGCCAGCAGCTTGACTGCAGATACGCAGTATTTT. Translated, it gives CASSLTADTQYF.

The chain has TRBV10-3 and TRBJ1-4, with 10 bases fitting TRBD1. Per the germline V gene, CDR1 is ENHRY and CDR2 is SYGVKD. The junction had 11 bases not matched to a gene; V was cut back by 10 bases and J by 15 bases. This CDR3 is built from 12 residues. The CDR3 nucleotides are TGTGCCACCCGGACAGGGGGGGAAAAGGTGTTTTTT. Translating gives CATRTGGEKVFF.

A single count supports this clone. The CDR3 DNA follows: TGTGCCAGCAGCCATTTAGACAGGGGGGACAATCAGCCCCAGCATTTT. The encoded protein is CASSHLDRGDNQPQHF. V is TRBV4-2 and J is TRBJ1-5; 9 positions match TRBD1. From germline, CDR1 is LGHNA and CDR2 YNFKEQ. The junction had 6 bases not matched to a gene; V was cut back by 3 bases and J by 3 bases. CDR3 length: 16 amino acids.

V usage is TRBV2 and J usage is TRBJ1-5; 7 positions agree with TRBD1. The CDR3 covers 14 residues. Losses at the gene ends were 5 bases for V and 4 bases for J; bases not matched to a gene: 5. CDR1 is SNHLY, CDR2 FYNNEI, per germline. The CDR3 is CASSRTGRNQPQHF. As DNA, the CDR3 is TGTGCCAGCAGTCGGACAGGCAGAAATCAGCCCCAGCATTTT.

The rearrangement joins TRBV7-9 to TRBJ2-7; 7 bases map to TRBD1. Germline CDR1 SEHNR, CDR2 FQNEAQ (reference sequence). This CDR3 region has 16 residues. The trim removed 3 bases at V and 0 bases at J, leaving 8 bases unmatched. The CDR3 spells CASSFPVQGNSYEQYF. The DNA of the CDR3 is TGTGCCAGCAGCTTTCCCGTACAGGGGAACTCCTACGAGCAGTACTTC.

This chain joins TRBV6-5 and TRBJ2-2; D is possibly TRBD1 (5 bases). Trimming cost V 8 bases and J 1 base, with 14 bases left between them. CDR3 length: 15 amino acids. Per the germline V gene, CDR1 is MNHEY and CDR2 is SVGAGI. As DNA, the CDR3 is TGTGCCAGCGGAACAACAGGTTTGAACACCGGGGAGCTGTTTTTT. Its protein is CASGTTGLNTGELFF.

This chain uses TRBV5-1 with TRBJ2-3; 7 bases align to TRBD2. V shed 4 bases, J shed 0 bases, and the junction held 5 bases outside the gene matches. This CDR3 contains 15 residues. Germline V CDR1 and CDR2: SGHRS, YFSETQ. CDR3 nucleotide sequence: TGCGCCAGCAGCCGGGACTATCATAGCACAGATACGCAGTATTTT. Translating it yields CASSRDYHSTDTQYF.

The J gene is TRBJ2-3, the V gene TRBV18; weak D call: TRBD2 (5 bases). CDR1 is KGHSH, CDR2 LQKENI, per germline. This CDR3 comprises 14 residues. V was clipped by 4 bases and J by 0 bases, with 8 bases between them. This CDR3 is CASSQGASTDTQYF. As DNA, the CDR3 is TGTGCCAGCTCACAGGGAGCTAGCACAGATACGCAGTATTTT.

The CDR3 bases are TGTGCCAGCAGCCCCCGGGACAGGTCCTACGAGCAGTACTTC. It is translated as CASSPRDRSYEQYF. The chain carries TRBV7-8 and TRBJ2-7; TRBD1 matches 8 bases. CDR1 and CDR2 from the germline V gene are SGHVS and FQNEAQ. The CDR3 has 14 amino acids. The V gene end was trimmed by 5 bases and the J gene end by 1 base; junction bases not matched to a gene: 4.

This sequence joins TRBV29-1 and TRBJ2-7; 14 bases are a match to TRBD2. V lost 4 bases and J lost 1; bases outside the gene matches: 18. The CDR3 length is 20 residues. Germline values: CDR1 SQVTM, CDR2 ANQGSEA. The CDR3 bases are TGCAGCGTTGGGTCACACTTCGGGGGACTAGCGGGAGCGTTTTCCTACGAGCAGTACTTC. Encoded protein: CSVGSHFGGLAGAFSYEQYF.

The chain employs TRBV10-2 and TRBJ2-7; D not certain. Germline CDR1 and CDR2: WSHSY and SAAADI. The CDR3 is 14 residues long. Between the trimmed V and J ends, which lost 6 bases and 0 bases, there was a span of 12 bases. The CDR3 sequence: CASSLTVSSYEQYF. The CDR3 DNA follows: TGCGCCAGCAGCCTCACAGTAAGCTCCTACGAGCAGTACTTC.

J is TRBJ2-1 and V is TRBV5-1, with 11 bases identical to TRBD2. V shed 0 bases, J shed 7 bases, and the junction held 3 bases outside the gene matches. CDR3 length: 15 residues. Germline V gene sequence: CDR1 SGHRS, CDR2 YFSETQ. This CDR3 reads CASSLVVAGGNEQFF. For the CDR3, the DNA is TGCGCCAGCAGCTTGGTGGTAGCGGGAGGGAATGAGCAGTTCTTC. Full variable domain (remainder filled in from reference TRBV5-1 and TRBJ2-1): KAGVTQTPRYLIKTRGQQVTLSCSPISGHRSVSWYQQTPGQGLQFLFEYFSETQRNKGNFPGRFSGRQFSNSRSEMNVSTLELGDSALYLCASSLVVAGGNEQFFGPGTRLTVL.

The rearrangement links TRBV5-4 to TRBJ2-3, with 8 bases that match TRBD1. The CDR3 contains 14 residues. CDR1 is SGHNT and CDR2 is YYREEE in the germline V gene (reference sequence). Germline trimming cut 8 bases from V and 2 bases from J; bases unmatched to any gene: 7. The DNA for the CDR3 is TGTGCCAGTTCGCAGGGGGCGGCCACAGATACGCAGTATTTT. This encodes CASSQGAATDTQYF. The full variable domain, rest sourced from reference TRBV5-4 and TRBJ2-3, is ETGVTQSPTHLIKTRGQQVTLRCSSQSGHNTVSWYQQALGQGPQFIFQYYREEENGRGNFPPRFSGLQFPNYSSELNVNALELDDSALYLCASSQGAATDTQYFGPGTRLTVL.

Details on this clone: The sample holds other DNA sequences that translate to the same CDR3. For the CDR3, the DNA is TGTGCCAGTAGTATAAGACAGGGGACCTACGAGCAGTACTTC. Its translation is CASSIRQGTYEQYF. The rearrangement uses TRBV19 and TRBJ2-7, with 8 bases matching TRBD1. V shed 2 bases, J shed 2 bases, and the junction held 2 bases outside the gene matches. Germline lookup yields CDR1 LNHDA and CDR2 SQIVND (reference sequence). This CDR3 region has 14 residues.

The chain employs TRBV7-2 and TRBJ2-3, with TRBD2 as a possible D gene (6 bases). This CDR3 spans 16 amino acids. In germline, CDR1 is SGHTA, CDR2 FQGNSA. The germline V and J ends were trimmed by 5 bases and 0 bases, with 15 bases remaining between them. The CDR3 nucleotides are TGTGCCAGCAGCCCAATATTAGGGACTAGCACAGATACGCAGTATTTT. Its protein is CASSPILGTSTDTQYF. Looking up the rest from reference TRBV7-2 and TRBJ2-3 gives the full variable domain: GAGVSQSPSNKVTEKGKDVELRCDPISGHTALYWYRQSLGQGLEFLIYFQGNSAPDKSGLPSDRFSAERTGGSVSTLTIQRTQQEDSAVYLCASSPILGTSTDTQYFGPGTRLTVL.

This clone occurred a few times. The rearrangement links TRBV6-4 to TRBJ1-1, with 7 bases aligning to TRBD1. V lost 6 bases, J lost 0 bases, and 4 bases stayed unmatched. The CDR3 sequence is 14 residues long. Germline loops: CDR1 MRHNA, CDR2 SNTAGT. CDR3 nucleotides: TGTGCCAGCAGGGAGGGACAGATGAACACTGAAGCTTTCTTT. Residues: CASREGQMNTEAFF.

The CDR3 bases are TGTGCCAGCAAATTACAGGGTCTGAACACTGAAGCTTTCTTT. Its protein product is CASKLQGLNTEAFF. The V and J genes are TRBV27 and TRBJ1-1, with D tentatively TRBD1 (6 bases). This CDR3 is built from 14 residues. Germline V gene data show CDR1 as MNHEY and CDR2 as SMNVEV (reference sequence). The V gene lost 7 bases and the J gene lost 0 bases, with 12 bases spanning the gap.

This CDR3 reads CASSLGRMPYNEQFF. The CDR3 DNA sequence: TGTGCCAGCAGTTTGGGGAGGATGCCCTACAATGAGCAGTTCTTC. The chain recombines TRBV2 with TRBJ2-1; a weak D match, TRBD2 (6 bases). V dropped 5 bases and J dropped 2 bases, with 13 bases sitting between them. There are 15 residues in the CDR3. Looked up from germline, CDR1 is SNHLY and CDR2 is FYNNEI.